This TCR beta chain was observed in a study of shared clonotypes between healthy human individuals. General observations from the study: Against clonotypes common to all four donors, non-shared ones had lower generation probabilities.

Trimming took 3 bases from V and 0 from J, leaving 17 bases between them. The V gene's germline CDR1 is SGDLS and CDR2 YYNGEE. The CDR3 is made up of 17 amino acids. Naive CD8 isolation took CD45RO-negative cells positively selected for CCR7 and excluded terminally differentiated effector memory CD45RA+ cells. The sorted-subset replicate PCRs were given roughly 190 ng DNA, which is 25,000 to 35,000 T cell genomes. Repertoires were generated with immunoSEQ multiplex PCR, while TCRdb's copy carries only in-frame clones and drops some. Of millions of clones listed, about 93% were seen once; the top ten hold about 1.8%. Concerning this clone itself: The antigen is unknown.

This clonotype was obtained from a man between 18 and 35 years old in good health. Some clones in this sample may be carry-over from other donors' samples. The chain links TRBV9 to TRBJ2-3; TRBD2 might be the D (6 bases). Input material: naive CD8+ T cells from PBMCs. DNA for the CDR3: TGTGCCAGCAGCGCCCGGGCTAGCGTTCCTAGCACAGATACGCAGTATTTT. Translating gives CASSARASVPSTDTQYF. The whole variable domain, filled in from reference TRBV9 and TRBJ2-3, reads DSGVTQTPKHLITATGQRVTLRCSPRSGDLSVYWYQQSLDQGLQFLIQYYNGEERAKGNILERFSAQQFPDLHSELNLSSLELGDSALYFCASSARASVPSTDTQYFGPGTRLTVL.